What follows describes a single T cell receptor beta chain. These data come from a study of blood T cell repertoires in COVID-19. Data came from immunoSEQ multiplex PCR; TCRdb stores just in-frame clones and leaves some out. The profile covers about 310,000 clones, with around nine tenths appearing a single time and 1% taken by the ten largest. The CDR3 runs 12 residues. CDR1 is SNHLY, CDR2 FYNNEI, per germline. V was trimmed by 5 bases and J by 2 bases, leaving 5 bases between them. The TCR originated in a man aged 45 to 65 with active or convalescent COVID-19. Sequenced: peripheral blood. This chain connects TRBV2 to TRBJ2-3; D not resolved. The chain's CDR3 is CASSPYTDTQYF. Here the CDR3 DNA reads TGTGCCAGCAGTCCTTACACAGATACGCAGTATTTT.